The 14 T cell receptor beta chains below all came from one sample that was sequenced in a study of post-analysis software for immune sequencing data. No antigen has been identified for these receptors. The authors incorporated unique molecular identifiers into the TCR beta cDNA libraries. TCRdb recomputed calls from the PCR reads with MiXCR, one row per CDR3 protein. The sample has roughly 600,000 distinct CDR3 sequences; roughly 40% are singletons. General study results and limits: About five TRBV segments were more frequent in patients than controls; TRBV5-6, TRBV5-1 and TRBV20-1 belonged to this group.

The sample comprised blood. These receptors came from a girl aged 5-17 years with multiple sclerosis.

The chain combines TRBV3-1 with TRBJ2-7; 8 bases are a match to TRBD2. After removal of 4 bases from V and 7 bases from J, the junction contained 12 bases not matched to a gene. The CDR3 contains 15 residues. CDR1 and CDR2 from the germline V gene are LGHDT and YNNKEL (reference sequence). CDR3 in DNA: TGTGCCAGCAGCCGATGGCGGGGGGCCGGTGGTGAGCAGTACTTC. This encodes CASSRWRGAGGEQYF.

The genes are TRBV12-3 or TRBV12-4 and TRBJ1-1; TRBD1 might be the D (5 bases). There are 12 residues in the CDR3. V shed 10 bases and J shed 5 bases, with 14 bases lying between them. In nucleotides, the CDR3 is TGTGCCACCACAGGATGGGGGACTGAAGCTTTCTTT. Encoded protein: CATTGWGTEAFF.

This sequence joins TRBV7-9 and TRBJ2-5; a weak D match, TRBD1 (6 bases). Trimming shortened V by 2 bases and J by 11 bases, and 30 bases separated the two germline ends. The CDR3 sequence is 18 residues long. CDR1 SEHNR and CDR2 FQNEAQ come from the germline V gene (reference sequence). CDR3 region: CASSLWRGYRERAGEQYF. As DNA, the CDR3 is TGTGCCAGCAGCTTATGGCGTGGCTACAGGGAAAGAGCCGGTGAGCAGTACTTC.

This chain joins TRBV24-1 and TRBJ2-3; TRBD2 agrees at 11 bases. Germline loops: CDR1 KGHDR, CDR2 SFDVKD. The CDR3 is made up of 16 amino acids. J lost 1 base, V lost 3 bases, and 2 bases had no gene match. The DNA for the CDR3 is TGTGCCACCAGTGATGAGACTAGCGGGGGCACAGATACGCAGTATTTT. As protein: CATSDETSGGTDTQYF.

This clonotype was counted many times. CDR3 amino acids: CASSPGLEETQYF. In nucleotides, the CDR3 is TGTGCCAGCAGCCCCGGACTAGAAGAGACCCAGTACTTC. J is TRBJ2-5 and V is TRBV12-3 or TRBV12-4; 7 bases line up with TRBD2. After removal of 6 bases from V and 3 bases from J, the junction contained 4 bases not matched to a gene. There are 13 residues in the CDR3.

The table lists this clonotype with a few counts. The V gene is TRBV5-1, the J gene TRBJ2-7; no clear D. The CDR3 runs to 12 residues. Trimming pared 4 bases from V and 5 bases from J, leaving 10 bases between. Germline-derived CDR1 and CDR2 are SGHRS and YFSETQ. CDR3 DNA: TGCGCCAGCAGCAAGACCAGGAACGAGCAGTACTTC. Amino acid sequence: CASSKTRNEQYF.

The chain joins TRBV29-1 to TRBJ2-3; no firm D call. This CDR3 spans 10 amino acids. The V end lost 3 bases, the J end lost 6 bases, and 4 bases lay between the germline ends. Germline CDR1 and CDR2: SQVTM and ANQGSEA. The DNA for the CDR3 is TGCAGCGTTGACGGGGATACGCAGTATTTT. As protein: CSVDGDTQYF.

The chain uses TRBV20-1 and TRBJ1-1; maybe TRBD1 (5 bases). This CDR3 is 13 amino acids long. Germline V gene data show CDR1 as DFQATT and CDR2 as SNEGSKA (reference sequence). V lost 1 base and J 11 bases, leaving 17 bases between the germline ends. The CDR3 here is CSARAPGGRTAFF. The CDR3 DNA follows: TGCAGTGCTAGAGCCCCGGGGGGTCGGACCGCTTTCTTT.

This sequence joins TRBV5-1 and TRBJ2-1; TRBD2 matches at 10 bases. CDR1 is SGHRS, CDR2 YFSETQ, per germline. V trimming: 0 bases; J trimming: 3 bases; junction bases outside the gene matches: 6. The CDR3 is 17 residues long. This chain's CDR3 is CASSLARLAGVYNEQFF. The CDR3 bases are TGCGCCAGCAGCTTGGCCCGGCTAGCGGGAGTCTACAATGAGCAGTTCTTC.

This chain connects TRBV3-1 to TRBJ2-7; D is unresolved. The CDR3 contains 15 residues. V lost 1 base and J lost 0, with 10 bases in between. In germline, CDR1 is LGHDT, CDR2 YNNKEL (reference sequence). The CDR3 protein is CASSQGHLSSYEQYF. In nucleotides, the CDR3 is TGTGCCAGCAGCCAAGGACATCTAAGCTCCTACGAGCAGTACTTC.

The chain carries TRBV20-1 and TRBJ2-3, with a weak D call TRBD1 (6 bases). This CDR3 comprises 14 residues. Trimming took 5 bases from V and 2 from J, leaving 14 bases between them. In germline, CDR1 is DFQATT, CDR2 SNEGSKA (reference sequence). The chain's CDR3 is CSALDSPSTDTQYF. CDR3 nucleotides: TGCAGTGCTCTGGACAGCCCCTCCACAGATACGCAGTATTTT.

In regard to this clonotype: Without the conserved terminal phenylalanine or tryptophan, this CDR3 likely stems from a read error. The V and J genes are TRBV12-3 or TRBV12-4 and TRBJ1-2; a weak D match, TRBD1 (6 bases). This CDR3 contains 13 residues. V gave up 6 bases and J gave up 3 bases, with 11 bases separating them. The CDR3 coding sequence is TGTGCCAGCAGCGACAGGATAGACTATGGCTACACCATC. Translating gives CASSDRIDYGYTI.

The V gene is TRBV6-1, the J gene TRBJ2-5; 9 nucleotides line up with TRBD1. The germline V gene encodes CDR1 MNHNS and CDR2 SASEGT. V trimming: 11 bases; J trimming: 4 bases; junction bases outside the gene matches: 5. The CDR3 has 12 residues. The CDR3: CAGLTGGETQYF. In nucleotides, the CDR3 is TGTGCCGGATTGACAGGGGGAGAGACCCAGTACTTC.

This clonotype was counted between two and nine times. A read error may produce the germline difference seen at one junction end. The chain couples TRBV4-1 to TRBJ1-6, with TRBD1 identical over 9 bases. The CDR3 runs to 15 residues. Germline V lookup: CDR1 MGHRA, CDR2 YSYEKL. CDR3 nucleotide sequence: TGCGCCAGCAGCCAAGAGGGACAGGGAGCTTCACCCCCCCACTTT. This encodes CASSQEGQGASPPHF.